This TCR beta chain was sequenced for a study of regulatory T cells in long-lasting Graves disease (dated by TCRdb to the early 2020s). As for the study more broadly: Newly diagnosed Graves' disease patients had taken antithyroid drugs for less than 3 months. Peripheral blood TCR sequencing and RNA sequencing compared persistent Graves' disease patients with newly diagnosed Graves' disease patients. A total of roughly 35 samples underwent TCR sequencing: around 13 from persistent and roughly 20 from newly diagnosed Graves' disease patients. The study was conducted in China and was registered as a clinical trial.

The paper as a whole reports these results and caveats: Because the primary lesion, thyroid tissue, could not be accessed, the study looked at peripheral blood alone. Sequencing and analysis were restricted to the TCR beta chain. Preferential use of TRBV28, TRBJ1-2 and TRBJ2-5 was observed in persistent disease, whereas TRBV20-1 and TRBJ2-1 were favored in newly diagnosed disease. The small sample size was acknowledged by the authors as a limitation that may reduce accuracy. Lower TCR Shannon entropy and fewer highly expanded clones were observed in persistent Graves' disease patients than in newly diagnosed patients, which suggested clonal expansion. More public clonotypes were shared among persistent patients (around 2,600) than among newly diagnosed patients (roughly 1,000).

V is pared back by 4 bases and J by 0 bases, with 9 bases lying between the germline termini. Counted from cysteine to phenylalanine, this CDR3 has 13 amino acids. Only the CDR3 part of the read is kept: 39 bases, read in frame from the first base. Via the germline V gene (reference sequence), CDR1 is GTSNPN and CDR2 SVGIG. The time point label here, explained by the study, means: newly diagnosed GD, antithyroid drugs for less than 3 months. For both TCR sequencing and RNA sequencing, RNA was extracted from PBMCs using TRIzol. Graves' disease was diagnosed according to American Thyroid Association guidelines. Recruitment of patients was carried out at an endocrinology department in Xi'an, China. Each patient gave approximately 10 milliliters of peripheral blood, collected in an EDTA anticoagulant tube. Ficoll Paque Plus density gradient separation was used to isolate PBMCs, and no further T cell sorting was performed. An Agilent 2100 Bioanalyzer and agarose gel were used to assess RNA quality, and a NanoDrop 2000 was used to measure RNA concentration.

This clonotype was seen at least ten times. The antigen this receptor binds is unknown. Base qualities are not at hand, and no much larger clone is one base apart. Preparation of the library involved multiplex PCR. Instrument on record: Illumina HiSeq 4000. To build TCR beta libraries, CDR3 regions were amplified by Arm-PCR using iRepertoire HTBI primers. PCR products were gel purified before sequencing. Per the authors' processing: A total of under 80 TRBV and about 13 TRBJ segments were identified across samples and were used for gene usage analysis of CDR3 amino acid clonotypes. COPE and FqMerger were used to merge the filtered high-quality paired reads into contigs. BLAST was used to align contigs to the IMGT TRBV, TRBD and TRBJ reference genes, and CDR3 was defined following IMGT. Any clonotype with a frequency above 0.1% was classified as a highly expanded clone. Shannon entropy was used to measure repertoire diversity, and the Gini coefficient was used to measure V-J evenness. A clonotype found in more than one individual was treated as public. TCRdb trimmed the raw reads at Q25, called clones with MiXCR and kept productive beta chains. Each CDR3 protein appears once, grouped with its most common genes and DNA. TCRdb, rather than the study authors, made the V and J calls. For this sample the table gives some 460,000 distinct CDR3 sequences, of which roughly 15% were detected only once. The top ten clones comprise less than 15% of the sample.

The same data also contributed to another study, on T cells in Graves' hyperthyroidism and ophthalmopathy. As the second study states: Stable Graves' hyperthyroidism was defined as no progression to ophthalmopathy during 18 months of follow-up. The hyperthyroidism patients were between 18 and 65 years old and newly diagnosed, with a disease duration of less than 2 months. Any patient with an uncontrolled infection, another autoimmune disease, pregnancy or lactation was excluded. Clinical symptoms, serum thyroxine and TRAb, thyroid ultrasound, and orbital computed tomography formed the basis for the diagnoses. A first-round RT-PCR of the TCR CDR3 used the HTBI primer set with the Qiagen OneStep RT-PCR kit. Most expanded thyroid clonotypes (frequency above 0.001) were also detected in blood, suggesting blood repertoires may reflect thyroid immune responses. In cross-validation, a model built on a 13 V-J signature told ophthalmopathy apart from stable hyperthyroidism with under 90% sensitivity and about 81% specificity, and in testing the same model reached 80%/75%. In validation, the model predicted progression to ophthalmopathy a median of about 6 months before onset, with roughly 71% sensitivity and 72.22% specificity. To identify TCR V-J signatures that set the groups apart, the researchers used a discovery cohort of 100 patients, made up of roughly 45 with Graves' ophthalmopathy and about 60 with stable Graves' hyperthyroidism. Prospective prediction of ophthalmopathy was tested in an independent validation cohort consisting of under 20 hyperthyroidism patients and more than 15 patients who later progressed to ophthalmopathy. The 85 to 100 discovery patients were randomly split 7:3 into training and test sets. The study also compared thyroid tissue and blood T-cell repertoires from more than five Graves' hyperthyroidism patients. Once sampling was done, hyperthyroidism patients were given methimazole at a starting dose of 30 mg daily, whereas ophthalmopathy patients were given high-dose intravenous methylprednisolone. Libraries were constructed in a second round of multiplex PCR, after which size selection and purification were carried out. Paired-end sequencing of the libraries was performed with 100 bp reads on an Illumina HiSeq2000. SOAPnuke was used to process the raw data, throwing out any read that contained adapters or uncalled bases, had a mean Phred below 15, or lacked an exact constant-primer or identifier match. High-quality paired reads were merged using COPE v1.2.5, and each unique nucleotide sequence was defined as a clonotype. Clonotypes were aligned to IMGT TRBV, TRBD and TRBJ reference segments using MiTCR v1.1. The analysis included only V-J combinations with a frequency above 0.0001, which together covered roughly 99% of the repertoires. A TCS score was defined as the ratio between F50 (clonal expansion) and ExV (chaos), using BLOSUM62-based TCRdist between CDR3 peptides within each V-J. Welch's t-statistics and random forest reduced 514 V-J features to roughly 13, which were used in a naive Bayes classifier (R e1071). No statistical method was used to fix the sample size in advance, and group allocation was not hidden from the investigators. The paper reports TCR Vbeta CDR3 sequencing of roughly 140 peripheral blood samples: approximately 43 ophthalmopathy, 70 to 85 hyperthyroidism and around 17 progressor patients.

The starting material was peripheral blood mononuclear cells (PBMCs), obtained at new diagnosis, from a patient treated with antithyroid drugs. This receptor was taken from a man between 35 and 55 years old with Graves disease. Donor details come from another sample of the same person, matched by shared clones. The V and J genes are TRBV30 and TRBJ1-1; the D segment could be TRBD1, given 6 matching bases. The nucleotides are TGTGCCTGGAAGGGGGACATGAACACTGAAGCTTTCTTT. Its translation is CAWKGDMNTEAFF.